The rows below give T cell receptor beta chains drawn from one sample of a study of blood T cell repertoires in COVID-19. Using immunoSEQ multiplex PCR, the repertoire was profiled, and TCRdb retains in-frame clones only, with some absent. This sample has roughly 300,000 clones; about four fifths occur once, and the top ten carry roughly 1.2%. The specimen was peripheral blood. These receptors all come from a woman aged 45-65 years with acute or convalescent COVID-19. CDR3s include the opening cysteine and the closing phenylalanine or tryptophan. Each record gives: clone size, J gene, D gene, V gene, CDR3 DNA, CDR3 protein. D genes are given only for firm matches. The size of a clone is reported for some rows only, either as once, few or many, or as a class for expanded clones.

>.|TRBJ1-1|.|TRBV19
TGTGCCAGTAGTATCCGGCGGGGCACTGAAGCTTTCTTT
CASSIRRGTEAFF
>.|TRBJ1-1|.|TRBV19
TGTGCCAGTAGTCGGTCCGGGAACACTGAAGCTTTCTTT
CASSRSGNTEAFF
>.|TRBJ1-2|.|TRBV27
TGTGCCAGCAGCCCTGGGGGGGCCTATGGCTACACCTTC
CASSPGGAYGYTF
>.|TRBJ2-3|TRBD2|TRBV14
TGTGCCAGCAGCCTAGGACTAGCGGACTACACAGATACGCAGTATTTT
CASSLGLADYTDTQYF
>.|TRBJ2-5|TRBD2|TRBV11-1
TGTGCCAGCAGCCCCTGGCTAGCGGGAGCGTCGGAGACCCAGTACTTC
CASSPWLAGASETQYF
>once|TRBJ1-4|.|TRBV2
TGTGCCAGCAGTGATTTGAGCAGGCCGAAGGAACTGTTTTTT
CASSDLSRPKELFF
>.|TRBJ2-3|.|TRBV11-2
TGTGCCAGCAGCCCGATGACTAGTACAGATACGCAGTATTTT
CASSPMTSTDTQYF
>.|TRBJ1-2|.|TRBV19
TGTGCCAGTTGGGACACAGGAAGAGTTGGCTACACCTTC
CASWDTGRVGYTF
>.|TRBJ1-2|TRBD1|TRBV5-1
TGCGCCAGCAGCATCGGAACCGGACAGGGAATCATGGGCTACACCTTC
CASSIGTGQGIMGYTF
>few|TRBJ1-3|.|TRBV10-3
TGTGCCTCCCGGGGGGACTCTGGAAACACCATATATTTT
CASRGDSGNTIYF
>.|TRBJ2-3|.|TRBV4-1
TGCGCCAGCAGCCGCCCAGGAGGGGGCAACACAGATACGCAGTATTTT
CASSRPGGGNTDTQYF
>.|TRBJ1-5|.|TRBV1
TGCACCAGCAGCCAGCCTCGTCGAGTTTATAGCAATCAGCCCCAGCATTTT
CTSSQPRRVYSNQPQHF
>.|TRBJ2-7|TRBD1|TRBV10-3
TGTGCCATCAGTGCTGGACAGGCGAGGGAGCAGTACTTC
CAISAGQAREQYF
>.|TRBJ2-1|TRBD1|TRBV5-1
TGCGCCAGCAGCTTTCAGGGACAGGGGAGCGGTGAGCAGTTCTTC
CASSFQGQGSGEQFF
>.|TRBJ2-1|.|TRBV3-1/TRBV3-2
TGTGCCAGCAGCCTCCGAGGCGGCCCTTGGGTGCAGTTCTTC
CASSLRGGPWVQFF
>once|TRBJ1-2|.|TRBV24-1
TGTGCCACCAGTGATTTAACCAGCTATGGCTACACCTTC
CATSDLTSYGYTF
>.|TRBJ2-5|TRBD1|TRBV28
TGTGCCAGCAGTTGGGACAGAGTGCAAGAGACCCAGTACTTC
CASSWDRVQETQYF
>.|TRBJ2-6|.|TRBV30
TGTGCCTGGAAAGGCAGGGGCTGGGCCAACGTCCTGACTTTC
CAWKGRGWANVLTF
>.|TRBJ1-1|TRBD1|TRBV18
TGTGCCAGCTCATTAGACAGGGCCACTGAAGCTTTCTTT
CASSLDRATEAFF
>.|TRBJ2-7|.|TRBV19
TGTGCCAGCAGTACCACTCACAGCTACGGTCCCTACGAGCAGTACTTC
CASSTTHSYGPYEQYF
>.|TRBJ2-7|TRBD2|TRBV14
TGTGCCAGCAGCCAAGTGGGTAGCGGGAGAAGAGAGCAGTACTTC
CASSQVGSGRREQYF
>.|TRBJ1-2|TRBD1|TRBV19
TGTGCCAGTAGTATTCCTACAGGGGATGGCTACACCTTC
CASSIPTGDGYTF
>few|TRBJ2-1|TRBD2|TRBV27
TGTGCCAGCACCGAAAGGTTCGGGGGGGCCTATGAGCAGTTCTTC
CASTERFGGAYEQFF
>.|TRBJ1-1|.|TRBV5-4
TGTGCCAGCAGCCCGGGGGGGCCCTTGAACACTGAAGCTTTCTTT
CASSPGGPLNTEAFF
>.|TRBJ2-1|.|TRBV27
TGTGCCAGCAGTTTAGAGGGCAGCCATGAGCAGTTCTTC
CASSLEGSHEQFF
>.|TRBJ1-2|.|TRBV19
TGTGCCAGTACCCGGTCCCGGGACACAAGAAACTATGGCTACACCTTC
CASTRSRDTRNYGYTF
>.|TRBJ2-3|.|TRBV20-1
TGCAGTGCTAGTCCTAGCGGCACAGATACGCAGTATTTT
CSASPSGTDTQYF
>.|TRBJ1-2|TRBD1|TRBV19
TGTGCCAGTAGGGGACAGTCCATCTATGGCTACACCTTC
CASRGQSIYGYTF
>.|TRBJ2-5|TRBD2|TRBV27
TGTGCCAGCAGTCCCCGGACTAGTTGGGGGGAGACCCAGTACTTC
CASSPRTSWGETQYF
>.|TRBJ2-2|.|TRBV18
TGTGCCAGCTCACCGGCTTCAGGGGCCCTCACCGGGGAGCTGTTTTTT
CASSPASGALTGELFF
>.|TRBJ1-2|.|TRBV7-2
TGTGCCAGCAGTCATCAGACATATGGCTACACCTTC
CASSHQTYGYTF
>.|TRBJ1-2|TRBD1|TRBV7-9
TGTGCCAGCAGCTTAGGGAGACAGGGAAGTGATGGCTACACCTTC
CASSLGRQGSDGYTF
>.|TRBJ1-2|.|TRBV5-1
TGCGCCAGCAGCCCCCTGGGCGGGGGCGATGGCTACACCTTC
CASSPLGGGDGYTF
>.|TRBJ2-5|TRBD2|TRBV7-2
TGTGCCAGCAGCAGCGGGACTCAAGAGACCCAGTACTTC
CASSSGTQETQYF
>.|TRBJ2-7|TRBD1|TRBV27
TGTGCCAGCCAGGGGCAGGGGGCAGTCAACGAGCAGTACTTC
CASQGQGAVNEQYF
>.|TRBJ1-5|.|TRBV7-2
TGTGCCAGCAGCCACCGACAGGCGGATCAGCCCCAGCATTTT
CASSHRQADQPQHF
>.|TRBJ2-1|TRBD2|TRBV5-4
TGTGCCAGCAGCTTTACCCTAGCGGGAGGCAATGAGCAGTTCTTC
CASSFTLAGGNEQFF